This TCR beta chain is from a study of blood T cell repertoires in COVID-19. Across the study: Italy, Spain and the United States were the sources of the convalescent and acute COVID-19 samples. Sample material is recorded as cDNA or gDNA derived from T cells, B-cell-depleted T cells, or PBMCs.

Data came from immunoSEQ multiplex PCR; TCRdb stores just in-frame clones and leaves some out. The sample records tens of thousands of clones, 87% being singletons. CDR1 is SGDLS, CDR2 YYNGEE, per germline. The CDR3 sequence is 15 residues long. V was trimmed by 5 bases and J by 4 bases, leaving 16 bases between them. The receptor comes from an elderly woman with COVID-19, enrolled during active disease. The V call is TRBV9, the J call TRBJ2-1; D possibly corresponds to TRBD2 (7 bases). The sequenced sample was peripheral blood. The CDR3 loop reads CASSSRGAEYNEQFF. CDR3 nucleotide sequence: TGTGCCAGCAGTTCTCGGGGGGCCGAGTACAATGAGCAGTTCTTC.